The source of this T cell receptor beta chain is a study of blood T cells in healthy people across ages. General study results and limits: Per million T cells, the diversity of TCR beta decreased roughly linearly as age advanced. The percentage of naive T cells correlated strongly with TCR beta diversity.

Primed by a sample-barcoded 5' primer and a J-beta primer mix, a second PCR proceeded for 7 to 11 cycles. Each cDNA molecule carried a tag from a template-switch adaptor that contained 12 random nucleotides. TCRdb re-called the 5' RACE reads with MiXCR, one entry per CDR3 protein. The sample has more than 800,000 distinct CDR3 sequences, around 30% seen once; the top ten hold approximately 15%. The CDR3 spans 13 residues. Trimming took 6 bases from V and 0 from J, leaving 8 bases between them. Germline CDR1 reads LGHNA; CDR2 reads YSLEER. Many counts were recorded for this clonotype. The antigen is unknown.

The source is a woman older than 75 in good health. The chain carries TRBV4-3 and TRBJ1-1; D not resolved. What was sequenced was blood. Here the CDR3 DNA reads TGCGCCAGCAGACAGAGAATGAACACTGAAGCTTTCTTT. Translated, it gives CASRQRMNTEAFF.